This T cell receptor beta chain was retrieved from a study of PD-L1 blockade in urothelial cancer. Study context: Males with urothelial cancer arising in the bladder constituted about 85% of the roughly 29 patients. Researchers found blood samples held a median of roughly 140,000 T cells.

The templates were synthetic TCR analogs, and they were spiked into each PCR. Only in-frame clones appear in the TCRdb table, and some are missing; sequencing was by immunoSEQ multiplex PCR. There are fewer than 45,000 clones in the sample; roughly four fifths occur only once, and 6.8% lies in the top ten. Time point described: pretreatment peripheral blood. Sequenced here: PBMCs, sampled around atezolizumab (anti-PD-L1) treatment. This TCR was recovered from a man aged 55 to 69 with urothelial cancer.

CDR3 in amino acids: CASSLGTGNGEQYF. The CDR3 coding sequence is TGTGCCAGCAGCTTAGGGACAGGTAACGGCGAGCAGTACTTC. The chain recombines TRBV7-2 with TRBJ2-7, with 7 bases identical to TRBD1. CDR3 length: 14 residues. Germline V lookup: CDR1 SGHTA, CDR2 FQGNSA. J gave up 6 bases and V 1 base, and 6 bases lay outside the gene matches.